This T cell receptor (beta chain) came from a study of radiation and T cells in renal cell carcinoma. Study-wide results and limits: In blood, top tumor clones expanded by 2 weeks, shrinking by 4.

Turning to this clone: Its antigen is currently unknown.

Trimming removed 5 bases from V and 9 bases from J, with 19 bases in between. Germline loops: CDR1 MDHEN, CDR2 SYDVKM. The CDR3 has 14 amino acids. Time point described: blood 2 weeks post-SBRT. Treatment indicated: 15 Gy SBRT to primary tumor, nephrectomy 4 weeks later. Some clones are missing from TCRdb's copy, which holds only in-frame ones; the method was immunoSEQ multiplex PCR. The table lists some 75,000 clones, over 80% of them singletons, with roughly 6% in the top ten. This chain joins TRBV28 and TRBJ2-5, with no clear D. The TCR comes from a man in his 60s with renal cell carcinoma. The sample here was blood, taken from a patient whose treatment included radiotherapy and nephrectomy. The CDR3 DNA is TGTGCCAGCAGTCCACCGACCGGAGTGTGGGCCCAGTACTTC. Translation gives CASSPPTGVWAQYF. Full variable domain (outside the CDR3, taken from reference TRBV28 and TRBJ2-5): DVKVTQSSRYLVKRTGEKVFLECVQDMDHENMFWYRQDPGLGLRLIYFSYDVKMKEKGDIPEGYSVSREKKERFSLILESASTNQTSMYLCASSPPTGVWAQYFGPGTRLLVL.